The 5 T cell receptor beta chains below were found in one sample sequenced in a study of T cell responses to AZD1222 COVID-19 vaccine. TCRdb's copy holds only in-frame clones and misses some; the assay was immunoSEQ multiplex PCR. The data contain about 180,000 clones, less than 95% of them singletons. The input for sequencing was peripheral blood, taken on day 0 of AZD1222 vaccination. Receptors were obtained from an adult in good health.

This CDR3 is CARIGHGSNTEAFF. The CDR3, as DNA: TGTGCCAGAATCGGACATGGCTCCAACACTGAAGCTTTCTTT. This chain links TRBV5-3 with TRBJ1-1; weak D call: TRBD1 (5 bases). TRBV5-3 is recorded as an ORF, its role being uncertain. The CDR3 consists of 14 residues. The V gene lost 6 bases and the J gene lost 2 bases, with 14 bases spanning the gap.

The chain joins TRBV5-1 to TRBJ1-6, with a weak D call TRBD1 (5 bases). The CDR3 has 16 amino acids. The V gene lost 6 bases and the J gene lost 7 bases, with 20 bases spanning the gap. Germline V gene data show CDR1 as SGHRS and CDR2 as YFSETQ. Here the CDR3 reads CASKISGTVKNSPLHF. The CDR3 nucleotides are TGCGCCAGCAAAATCTCCGGGACCGTTAAAAATTCACCCCTCCACTTT.

Here the CDR3 DNA reads TGTGCCAGCTCACCACACGTCAAGGGGGCCCTCACTGAAGCTTTCTTT. It specifies CASSPHVKGALTEAFF. This chain links TRBV18 with TRBJ1-1; 7 bases map to TRBD1. Looked up from germline, CDR1 is KGHSH and CDR2 is LQKENI. V trimming: 1 base; J trimming: 4 bases; junction bases outside the gene matches: 9. The CDR3 consists of 16 residues.

The rearrangement links TRBV18 to TRBJ2-1; D is undetermined. V was shortened by 6 bases and J by 7 bases, with 10 bases between the two germline ends. Germline CDR1 KGHSH, CDR2 LQKENI. This CDR3 contains 12 residues. In nucleotides, the CDR3 is TGTGCCAGCTCGCTACAGATAAATGAGCAGTTCTTC. It is translated as CASSLQINEQFF.

CDR3 DNA sequence: TGTGCCAGCATTACGACGGGAACACTCAATCAGCCCCAGCATTTT. It specifies CASITTGTLNQPQHF. V usage is TRBV28 and J usage is TRBJ1-5; no firm D call. V was trimmed by 7 bases and J by 3 bases, leaving 16 bases between them. The CDR3 covers 15 residues. Germline CDR1 is MDHEN and CDR2 is SYDVKM.